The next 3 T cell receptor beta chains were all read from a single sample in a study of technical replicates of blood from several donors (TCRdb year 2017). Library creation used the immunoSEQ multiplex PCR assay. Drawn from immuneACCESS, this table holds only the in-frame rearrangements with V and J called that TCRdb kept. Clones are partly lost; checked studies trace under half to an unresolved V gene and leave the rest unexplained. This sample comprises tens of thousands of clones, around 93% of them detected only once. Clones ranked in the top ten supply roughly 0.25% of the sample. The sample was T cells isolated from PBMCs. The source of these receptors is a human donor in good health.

DNA for the CDR3: TGTGCCAGCAGCCCGCCGGGCAGGGGGAATGAAAAACTGTTTTTT. This encodes CASSPPGRGNEKLFF. This chain connects TRBV7-8 to TRBJ1-4, with 7 bases fitting TRBD1. CDR1 SGHVS and CDR2 FQNEAQ come from the germline V gene. There are 15 residues in the CDR3. V dropped 5 bases and J dropped 5; count of bases not matched to a gene: 8.

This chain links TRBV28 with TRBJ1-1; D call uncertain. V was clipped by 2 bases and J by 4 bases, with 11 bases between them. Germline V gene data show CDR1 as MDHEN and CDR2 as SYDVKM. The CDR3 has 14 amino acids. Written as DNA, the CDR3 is TGTGCCAGCAGTTTAACCAATCCGGGCACTGAAGCTTTCTTT. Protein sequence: CASSLTNPGTEAFF.

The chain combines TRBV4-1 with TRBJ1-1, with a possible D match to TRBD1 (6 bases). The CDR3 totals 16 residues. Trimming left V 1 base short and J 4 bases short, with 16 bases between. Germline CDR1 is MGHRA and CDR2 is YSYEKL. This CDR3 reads CASSQGLRGRGTEAFF. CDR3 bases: TGCGCCAGCAGCCAAGGTCTTAGGGGCAGGGGCACTGAAGCTTTCTTT.